These T cell receptor beta chains were read from a single sample in a study of T cell responses to AZD1222 COVID-19 vaccine. Produced via immunoSEQ multiplex PCR; TCRdb's table is partial and in-frame only. The sample includes fewer than 120,000 clones, 88% of them seen just once. Material: peripheral blood, obtained on day 0 of AZD1222 vaccination. Receptor source: an adult in good health. Both conserved end residues are part of each CDR3. The D gene is left open where the match is weak. Some rows have no size entry. The others give once, few or many, or a class for an expanded clone.

-	TRBV7-2	-	TRBJ2-2	CASSLQGSGELFF	TGTGCCAGCAGCTTACAGGGGTCCGGGGAGCTGTTTTTT
-	TRBV6-5	TRBD2	TRBJ2-7	CASSYGLAGTEGEQYF	TGTGCCAGCAGTTACGGGCTAGCGGGCACTGAGGGTGAGCAGTACTTC
-	TRBV14	-	TRBJ1-1	CASSQDKIGEAFF	TGTGCCAGCAGCCAAGATAAAATTGGAGAAGCTTTCTTT
-	TRBV3-1/TRBV3-2	-	TRBJ1-1	CASSQLQGVQAFF	TGTGCCAGCAGCCAACTCCAGGGAGTGCAGGCTTTCTTT
-	TRBV6-5	-	TRBJ2-7	CAVHFYDGAYEQYF	TGTGCCGTCCACTTTTATGACGGCGCCTACGAGCAGTACTTC
-	TRBV2	TRBD1	TRBJ2-2	CASSVDRGALTWELFF	TGTGCCAGCAGTGTAGACAGGGGAGCCTTAACGTGGGAGCTGTTTTTT
-	TRBV6-6	-	TRBJ2-3	CASSYQGSTDTQYF	TGTGCCAGCAGTTACCAGGGGAGCACAGATACGCAGTATTTT
few	TRBV16	-	TRBJ1-1	CASSPGGNTFAFF	TGTGCCAGCAGCCCCGGCGGAAACACTTTTGCTTTCTTT
-	TRBV28	-	TRBJ2-6	CASSLPVSGANVLTF	TGTGCCAGCAGTTTACCGGTCTCTGGGGCCAACGTCCTGACTTTC
-	TRBV5-4	-	TRBJ1-1	CASSPRTANTEAFF	TGTGCCAGCAGCCCCCGGACGGCTAACACTGAAGCTTTCTTT
-	TRBV4-1	-	TRBJ1-2	CASSQEWLEGYTF	TGCGCCAGCAGCCAAGAGTGGCTAGAAGGCTACACCTTC
once	TRBV7-9	-	TRBJ2-7	CASASEEYEQYF	TGTGCCAGTGCCTCGGAGGAGTACGAGCAGTACTTC
-	TRBV5-4	-	TRBJ2-2	CASSEQGRTGELFF	TGTGCCAGCAGCGAACAGGGACGCACCGGGGAGCTGTTTTTT
-	TRBV6-5	TRBD1	TRBJ1-2	CASSPGQGGGYTF	TGTGCCAGCTCTCCGGGACAGGGAGGCGGCTACACCTTC
-	TRBV4-1	-	TRBJ1-5	CASSQDDSKGYSNQPQHF	TGCGCCAGCAGCCAAGATGACAGCAAAGGGTATAGCAATCAGCCCCAGCATTTT
-	TRBV6-5	TRBD1	TRBJ1-6	CASSYSTDRGRSPLHF	TGTGCCAGCAGTTACTCGACCGACAGGGGGCGATCACCCCTCCACTTT
-	TRBV5-1	-	TRBJ1-2	CASSLEQGSYGYTF	TGCGCCAGCAGCTTGGAACAGGGAAGCTATGGCTACACCTTC
-	TRBV6-4	-	TRBJ1-6	CASRNEGGYNSPLHF	TGTGCCAGCAGAAACGAGGGGGGCTATAATTCACCCCTCCACTTT
-	TRBV5-1	-	TRBJ2-2	CASSLMRPNTGELFF	TGCGCCAGCAGCTTAATGAGACCCAACACCGGGGAGCTGTTTTTT
-	TRBV6-5	-	TRBJ2-2	CASNQNRDAGELFF	TGTGCCAGCAATCAAAACAGGGACGCCGGGGAGCTGTTTTTT
-	TRBV2	-	TRBJ1-1	CASMGTLFEANTEAFF	TGTGCCAGCATGGGGACCTTGTTTGAGGCGAACACTGAAGCTTTCTTT
-	TRBV15	-	TRBJ1-2	CATSSTGNYGYTF	TGTGCCACCAGCAGCACGGGGAACTATGGCTACACCTTC
-	TRBV10-3	-	TRBJ1-6	CAISESKAGSGSPLHF	TGTGCCATCAGTGAGTCGAAAGCGGGCAGCGGGTCACCCCTCCACTTT
-	TRBV11-1	-	TRBJ1-5	CASSLKVDQPQHF	TGTGCCAGCAGCCTCAAAGTAGATCAGCCCCAGCATTTT
-	TRBV29-1	-	TRBJ1-2	CSVVAGPPYGYTF	TGCAGCGTTGTCGCAGGTCCTCCGTATGGCTACACCTTC
-	TRBV18	-	TRBJ1-1	CASSPLFSEEAFF	TGTGCCAGCTCACCACTTTTTTCAGAAGAAGCTTTCTTT
-	TRBV18	TRBD2	TRBJ2-1	CASSLQGGREDPFF	TGTGCCAGCTCCCTACAGGGAGGGCGGGAGGATCCGTTCTTC
-	TRBV7-9	-	TRBJ1-4	CASSLGTGGEKLFF	TGTGCCAGCAGCTTAGGGACTGGAGGTGAAAAACTGTTTTTT
-	TRBV19	-	TRBJ1-4	CASLGSNEKLFF	TGTGCTTCTCTAGGGAGTAATGAAAAACTGTTTTTT
-	TRBV12-5	-	TRBJ2-1	CASGLVLFEESSSYNEQFF	TGTGCTAGTGGTTTGGTACTTTTCGAAGAGTCAAGCTCCTACAATGAGCAGTTCTTC
once	TRBV19	-	TRBJ2-3	CASSIGFTDTQYF	TGTGCCAGTAGTATAGGATTCACAGATACGCAGTATTTT
-	TRBV30	-	TRBJ2-7	CAWSGTTPYEQYF	TGTGCCTGGAGTGGGACTACACCCTACGAGCAGTACTTC
-	TRBV19	-	TRBJ2-1	CASSNTGMQFF	TGTGCCAGTAGTAATACGGGAATGCAGTTCTTC